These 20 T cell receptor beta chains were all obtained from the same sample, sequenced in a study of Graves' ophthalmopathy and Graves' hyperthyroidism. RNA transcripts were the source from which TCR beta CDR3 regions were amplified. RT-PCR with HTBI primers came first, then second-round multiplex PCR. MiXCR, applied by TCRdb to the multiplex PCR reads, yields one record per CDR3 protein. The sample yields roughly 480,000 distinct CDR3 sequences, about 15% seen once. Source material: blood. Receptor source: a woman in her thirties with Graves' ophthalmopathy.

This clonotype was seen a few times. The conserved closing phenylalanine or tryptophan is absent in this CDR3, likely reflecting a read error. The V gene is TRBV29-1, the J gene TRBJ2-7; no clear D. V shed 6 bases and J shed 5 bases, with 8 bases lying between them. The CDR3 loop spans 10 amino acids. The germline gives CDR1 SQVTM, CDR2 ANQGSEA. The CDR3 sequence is CSVAHDEQYY. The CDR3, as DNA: TGCAGCGTGGCCCATGACGAGCAGTACTAC.

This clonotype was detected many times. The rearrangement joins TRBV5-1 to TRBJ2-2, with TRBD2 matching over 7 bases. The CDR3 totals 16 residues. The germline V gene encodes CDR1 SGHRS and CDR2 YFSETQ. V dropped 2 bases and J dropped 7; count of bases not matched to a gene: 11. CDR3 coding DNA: TGCGCCAGCAGCTTCACTCCGGGACTACTTGACGGGGAGCTGTTTTTT. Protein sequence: CASSFTPGLLDGELFF.

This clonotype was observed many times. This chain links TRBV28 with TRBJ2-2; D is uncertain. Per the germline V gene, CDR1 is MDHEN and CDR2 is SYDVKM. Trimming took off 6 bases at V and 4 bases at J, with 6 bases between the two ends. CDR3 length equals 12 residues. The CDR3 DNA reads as TGTGCCAGCAGAAGGGCCACCGGGGAGCTGTTTTTT. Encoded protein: CASRRATGELFF.

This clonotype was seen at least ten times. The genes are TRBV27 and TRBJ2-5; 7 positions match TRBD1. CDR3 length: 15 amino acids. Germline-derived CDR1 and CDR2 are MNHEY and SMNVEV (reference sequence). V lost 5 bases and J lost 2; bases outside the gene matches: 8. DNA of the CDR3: TGTGCCAGCAGTACCGGGACAGCCCGTCAAGAGACCCAGTACTTC. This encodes CASSTGTARQETQYF.

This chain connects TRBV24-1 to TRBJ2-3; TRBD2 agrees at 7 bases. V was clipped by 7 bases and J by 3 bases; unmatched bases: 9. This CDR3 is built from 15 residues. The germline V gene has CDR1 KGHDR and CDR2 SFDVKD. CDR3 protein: CATSPGGEGTDTQYF. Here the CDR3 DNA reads TGTGCCACCAGCCCGGGGGGAGAAGGGACAGATACGCAGTATTTT.

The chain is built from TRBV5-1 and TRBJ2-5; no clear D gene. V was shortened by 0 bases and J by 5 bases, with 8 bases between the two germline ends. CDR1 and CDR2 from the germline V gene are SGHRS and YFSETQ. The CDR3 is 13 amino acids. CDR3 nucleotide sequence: TGCGCCAGCAGCTTGGACTCCGCCGAGACCCAGTACTTC. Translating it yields CASSLDSAETQYF.

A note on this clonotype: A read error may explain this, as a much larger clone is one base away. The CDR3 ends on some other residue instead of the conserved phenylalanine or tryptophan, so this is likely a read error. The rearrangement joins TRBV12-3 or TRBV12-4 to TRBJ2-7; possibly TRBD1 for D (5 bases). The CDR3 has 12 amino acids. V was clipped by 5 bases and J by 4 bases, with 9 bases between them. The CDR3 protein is CASSTSGYEQYY. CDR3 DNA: TGTGCCAGCAGTACGTCAGGGTACGAGCAGTACTAC.

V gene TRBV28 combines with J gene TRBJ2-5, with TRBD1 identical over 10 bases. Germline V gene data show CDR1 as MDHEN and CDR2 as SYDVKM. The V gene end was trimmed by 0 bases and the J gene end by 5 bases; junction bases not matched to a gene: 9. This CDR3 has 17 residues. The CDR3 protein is CASSLWEDGTGVETQYF. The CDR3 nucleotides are TGTGCCAGCAGTTTATGGGAAGATGGGACAGGGGTGGAGACCCAGTACTTC. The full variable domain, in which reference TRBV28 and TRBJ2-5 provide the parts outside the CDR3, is DVKVTQSSRYLVKRTGEKVFLECVQDMDHENMFWYRQDPGLGLRLIYFSYDVKMKEKGDIPEGYSVSREKKERFSLILESASTNQTSMYLCASSLWEDGTGVETQYFGPGTRLLVL.

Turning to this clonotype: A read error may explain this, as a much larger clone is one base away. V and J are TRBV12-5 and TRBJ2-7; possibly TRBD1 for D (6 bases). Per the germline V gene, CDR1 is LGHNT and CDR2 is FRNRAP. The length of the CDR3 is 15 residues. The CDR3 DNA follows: TGTGCTAGTGGTTTGGTACAGGGCAGGCACTACGAGCGGTACTTC. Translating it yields CASGLVQGRHYERYF.

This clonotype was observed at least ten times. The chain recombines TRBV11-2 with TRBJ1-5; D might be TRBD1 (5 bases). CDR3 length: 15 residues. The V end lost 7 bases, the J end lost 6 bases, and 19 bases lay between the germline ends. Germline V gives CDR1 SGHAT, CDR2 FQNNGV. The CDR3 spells CASTKGVRDGQPQHF. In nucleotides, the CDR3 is TGTGCCAGCACCAAAGGGGTCAGGGACGGTCAGCCCCAGCATTTT. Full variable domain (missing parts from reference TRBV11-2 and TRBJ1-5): EAGVAQSPRYKIIEKRQSVAFWCNPISGHATLYWYQQILGQGPKLLIQFQNNGVVDDSQLPKDRFSAERLKGVDSTLKIQPAKLEDSAVYLCASTKGVRDGQPQHFGDGTRLSIL.

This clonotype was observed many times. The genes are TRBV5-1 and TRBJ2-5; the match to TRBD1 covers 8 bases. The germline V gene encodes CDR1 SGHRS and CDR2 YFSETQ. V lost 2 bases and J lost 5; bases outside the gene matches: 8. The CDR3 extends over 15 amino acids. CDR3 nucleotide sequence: TGCGCCAGCAGCTTTTCCCCGAACAGGGGGGAGACCCAGTACTTC. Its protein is CASSFSPNRGETQYF.

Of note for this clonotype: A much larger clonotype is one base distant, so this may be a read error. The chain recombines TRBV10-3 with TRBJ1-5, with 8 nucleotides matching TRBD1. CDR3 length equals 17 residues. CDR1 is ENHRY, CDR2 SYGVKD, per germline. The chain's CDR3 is CAFAPENRGSRNQPQDF. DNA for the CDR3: TGTGCCTTCGCTCCCGAAAACAGGGGGTCGAGGAATCAGCCCCAGGATTTT.

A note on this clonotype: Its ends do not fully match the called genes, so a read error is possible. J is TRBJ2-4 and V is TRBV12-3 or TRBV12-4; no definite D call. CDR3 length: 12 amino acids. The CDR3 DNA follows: TGTGCCAGCAGATCCCCCCGCGGCATTAAGTACTTC. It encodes CASRSPRGIKYF.

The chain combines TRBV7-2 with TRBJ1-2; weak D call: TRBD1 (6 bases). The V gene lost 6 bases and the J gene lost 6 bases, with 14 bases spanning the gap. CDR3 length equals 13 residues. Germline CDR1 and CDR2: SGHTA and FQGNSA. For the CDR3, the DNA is TGTGCCAGCAGAAAACAGGGTGCCGATGGCTACACCTTC. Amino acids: CASRKQGADGYTF.

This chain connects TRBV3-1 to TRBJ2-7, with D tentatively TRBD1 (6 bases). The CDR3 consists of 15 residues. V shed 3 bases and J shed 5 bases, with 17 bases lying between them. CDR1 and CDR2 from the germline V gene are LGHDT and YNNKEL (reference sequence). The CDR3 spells CASSQQAGETHEQYF. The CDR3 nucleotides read TGTGCCAGCAGCCAGCAGGCAGGGGAGACCCACGAGCAGTACTTC.

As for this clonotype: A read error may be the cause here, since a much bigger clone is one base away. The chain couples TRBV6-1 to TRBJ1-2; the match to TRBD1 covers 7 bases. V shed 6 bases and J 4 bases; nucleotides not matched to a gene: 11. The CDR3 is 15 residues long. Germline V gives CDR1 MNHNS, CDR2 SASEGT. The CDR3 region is CASSPTLDRVYGYTF. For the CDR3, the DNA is TGTGCCAGCAGCCCCACCCTCGACAGGGTCTATGGCTACACCTTC.

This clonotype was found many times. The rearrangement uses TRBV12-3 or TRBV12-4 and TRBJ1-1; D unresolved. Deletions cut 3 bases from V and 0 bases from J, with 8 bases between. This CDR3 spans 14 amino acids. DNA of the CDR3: TGTGCCAGCAGTTTCACATTTGTGAACACTGAAGCTTTCTTT. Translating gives CASSFTFVNTEAFF.

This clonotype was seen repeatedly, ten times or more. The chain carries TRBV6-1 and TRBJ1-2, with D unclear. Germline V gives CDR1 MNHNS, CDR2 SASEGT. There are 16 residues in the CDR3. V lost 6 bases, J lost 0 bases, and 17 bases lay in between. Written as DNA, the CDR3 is TGTGCCAGCAGCCCGCCCCCCTCGTTAGCTAACTATGGCTACACCTTC. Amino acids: CASSPPPSLANYGYTF.

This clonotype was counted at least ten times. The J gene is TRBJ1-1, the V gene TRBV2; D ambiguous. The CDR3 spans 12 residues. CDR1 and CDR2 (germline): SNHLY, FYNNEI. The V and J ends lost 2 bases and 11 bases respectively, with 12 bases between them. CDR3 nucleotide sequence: TGTGCCAGCAGTGAAACGAGAGGGCGTGCTTTCTTT. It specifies CASSETRGRAFF.

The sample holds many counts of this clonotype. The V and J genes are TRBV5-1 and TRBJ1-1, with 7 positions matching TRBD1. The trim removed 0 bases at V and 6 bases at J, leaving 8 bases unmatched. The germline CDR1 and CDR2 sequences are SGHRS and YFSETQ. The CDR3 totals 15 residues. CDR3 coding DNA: TGCGCCAGCAGCTTGGATGACAGGGTTAGCGCTGAAGCTTTCTTT. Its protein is CASSLDDRVSAEAFF.